The 24 T cell receptor beta chains below come from one sample, sequenced in a study of neurological immune-mediated disorders. TCRdb fed the 5' RACE reads into MiXCR, producing one record per CDR3 protein. The data contain fewer than 30,000 distinct CDR3 sequences, about 13% of them singletons. The time point denotes: technical triplicate 1. Sequences were obtained from CD4+ T cells from blood. The receptors shown here come from a female donor with HTLV-1-associated myelopathy (HAM/TSP).

This clonotype occurred many times. V gene TRBV7-3 combines with J gene TRBJ2-2; 7 bases map to TRBD2. This CDR3 region has 15 residues. Germline CDR1 and CDR2: SGHTA and FQGTGA. The V segment lost 5 bases and the J segment 4 bases; nucleotides outside the gene matches: 7. The CDR3 reads CASSLARESTGELFF. CDR3 bases: TGTGCCAGCAGCCTCGCGCGGGAGAGCACCGGGGAGCTGTTTTTT.

This clonotype has at least ten counts. This chain uses TRBV20-1 with TRBJ2-5, with 9 bases aligning to TRBD1. The CDR3 spans 13 residues. Germline V gene lookup returns CDR1 DFQATT and CDR2 SNEGSKA (reference sequence). J gave up 4 bases and V 5 bases, and 5 bases lay outside the gene matches. The CDR3 region has the DNA TGCAGTGCTGGGGGACAGGGTGCAGAGACCCAGTACTTC. It codes for CSAGGQGAETQYF.

This clonotype came up many times. The rearrangement joins TRBV20-1 to TRBJ2-7, with D hard to call. The germline V and J ends were trimmed by 6 bases and 2 bases, with 17 bases remaining between them. This CDR3 contains 14 residues. The germline V gene has CDR1 DFQATT and CDR2 SNEGSKA (reference sequence). The CDR3 bases are TGCAGTGCCGCCGTCGGTCTAGAAACCTACGAGCAGTACTTC. Its protein product is CSAAVGLETYEQYF.

The genes are TRBV6-6 and TRBJ1-1, with D tentatively TRBD1 (5 bases). CDR3 length: 11 residues. In germline, CDR1 is MNHNY, CDR2 SVGAGI (reference sequence). With 6 bases removed from V and 3 bases from J, the gap between germline ends came to 5 bases. The CDR3 DNA sequence: TGTGCCAGCAGAGGGGACACTGAAGCTTTCTTT. It translates to CASRGDTEAFF.

This clonotype was counted many times. The gene calls are TRBV5-1 and TRBJ2-7; a possible D gene is TRBD2 (5 bases). Germline V CDR1 and CDR2: SGHRS, YFSETQ. The ends were cut back, 0 bases at V and 6 bases at J, with 7 bases in the middle. The CDR3 covers 12 residues. The CDR3 nucleotides are TGCGCCAGCAGCTTGGCCAGCGGCGAGCAGTACTTC. Its translation: CASSLASGEQYF.

The sample holds many counts of this clonotype. The J gene is TRBJ1-1, the V gene TRBV9; D may be TRBD1 (6 bases). Germline V gives CDR1 SGDLS, CDR2 YYNGEE. The CDR3 runs to 13 residues. Trimming left V 3 bases short and J 12 bases short, with 18 bases between. The DNA for the CDR3 is TGTGCCAGCAGCGAGCGACAGGTGGTGGGGCCTTTCTTT. Amino acids: CASSERQVVGPFF.

This clonotype was seen many times. The V call is TRBV29-1, the J call TRBJ1-2; TRBD1 matches 9 bases. Germline V CDR1 and CDR2: SQVTM, ANQGSEA. V dropped 6 bases and J dropped 7; count of bases not matched to a gene: 9. This CDR3 is 13 amino acids long. CDR3 coding DNA: TGCAGCGTGGACAGGGGAGGCTTCTCTGGCTACACCTTC. Translating gives CSVDRGGFSGYTF.

At least ten counts were recorded for this clonotype. The V and J genes are TRBV12-3 or TRBV12-4 and TRBJ1-1; D gene uncertain. This CDR3 has 13 residues. V lost 3 bases and J 5 bases, leaving 10 bases between the germline ends. The CDR3 region has the DNA TGTGCCAGCAGTTTGGTAGGGAATACTGAAGCTTTCTTT. Translated, it gives CASSLVGNTEAFF.

This clonotype was seen repeatedly, ten times or more. V usage is TRBV28 and J usage is TRBJ1-3, with D maybe TRBD1 (6 bases). Trimming removed 5 bases at V and 2 bases at J, with 19 bases between. This CDR3 is built from 17 residues. Germline lookup yields CDR1 MDHEN and CDR2 SYDVKM. This CDR3 reads CASSPIPGTTAGNTIYF. CDR3 nucleotide sequence: TGTGCCAGCAGTCCGATACCCGGGACAACCGCTGGAAACACCATATATTTT.

In this sample, this clonotype turned up many times. V and J are TRBV11-1 and TRBJ2-1; D might be TRBD2 (5 bases). CDR1 is SGHAT and CDR2 is FQDESV in the germline V gene (reference sequence). V was shortened by 1 base and J by 0 bases, with 7 bases between the two germline ends. CDR3 size: 15 residues. CDR3 DNA sequence: TGTGCCAGCAGCTTAGAGCTAGCCTCCTACAATGAGCAGTTCTTC. Its translation is CASSLELASYNEQFF.

Many counts were recorded for this clonotype. V is TRBV12-3 or TRBV12-4 and J is TRBJ2-3, with D perhaps being TRBD1 or TRBD2 (5 bases each). Trimming removed 6 bases from V and 2 bases from J, with 12 bases in between. The CDR3 consists of 14 residues. This CDR3 reads CASRRDGPTDTQYF. Here the CDR3 DNA reads TGTGCCAGCAGGAGGGACGGCCCCACAGATACGCAGTATTTT.

This clonotype occurred many times. The chain combines TRBV2 with TRBJ2-7, with D possibly matching TRBD2 (5 bases). The V gene's germline CDR1 is SNHLY and CDR2 FYNNEI. The CDR3 is made up of 12 amino acids. V lost 6 bases to trimming and J lost 0 bases, with 6 bases between them. CDR3: CASSGLSYEQYF. CDR3 in DNA: TGTGCCAGCAGCGGACTCTCCTACGAGCAGTACTTC.

The sample holds many counts of this clonotype. The chain has TRBV5-1 and TRBJ2-2; TRBD1 matches 9 bases. This CDR3 is 14 amino acids long. CDR1 is SGHRS and CDR2 is YFSETQ in the germline V gene. V dropped 4 bases and J dropped 6; count of bases not matched to a gene: 4. CDR3 coding DNA: TGCGCCAGCAGCCACAGGGGGCAGGCCGGGGAGCTGTTTTTT. It is translated as CASSHRGQAGELFF.

The table lists this clonotype with many counts. The chain couples TRBV11-2 to TRBJ2-7; TRBD1 or TRBD2 may be the D gene (5 bases each). The CDR3 is 17 residues long. The germline V gene encodes CDR1 SGHAT and CDR2 FQNNGV. V lost 1 base, J lost 0 bases, and 16 bases lay in between. DNA of the CDR3: TGTGCCAGCAGCTTAGGATACGGGACGGTAAGCTCCTACGAGCAGTACTTC. Translating gives CASSLGYGTVSSYEQYF.

The chain is built from TRBV20-1 and TRBJ2-3; 11 bases align to TRBD2. CDR1 and CDR2 from the germline V gene are DFQATT and SNEGSKA (reference sequence). The CDR3 has 16 amino acids. J gave up 5 bases and V 2 bases, and 9 bases lay outside the gene matches. The CDR3 is CSARSPGLAAVDTQYF. CDR3 coding DNA: TGCAGTGCTAGATCGCCGGGACTAGCGGCGGTAGATACGCAGTATTTT.

This clonotype was seen more than once but under ten times. The V and J genes are TRBV11-2 and TRBJ1-6; D remains ambiguous. CDR1 SGHAT and CDR2 FQNNGV come from the germline V gene. V gave up 1 base and J gave up 5 bases, with 9 bases separating them. The CDR3 extends over 15 amino acids. CDR3 sequence: CASSLAPGDNSPLHF. CDR3 DNA sequence: TGTGCCAGCAGCTTAGCTCCAGGTGATAATTCACCCCTCCACTTT.

In this sample, this clonotype turned up many times. The chain uses TRBV7-2 and TRBJ1-2; TRBD1 matches 8 bases. Unmatched junction bases numbered 8, after V lost 4 bases and J lost 4 bases. Germline CDR1 is SGHTA and CDR2 is FQGNSA. This CDR3 is 15 amino acids long. The CDR3 nucleotides are TGTGCCAGCAGCTCGACTCGACAGGGGAGCTATGGCTACACCTTC. It specifies CASSSTRQGSYGYTF.

This clonotype was counted at least ten times. The J gene is TRBJ2-3, the V gene TRBV12-3 or TRBV12-4; D is possibly TRBD2 (6 bases). V was cut by 4 bases and J by 1 base, with 9 bases left in between. CDR3 length: 14 amino acids. CDR3 in DNA: TGTGCCAGCAGTTCATCGGGAGGCACAGATACGCAGTATTTT. It specifies CASSSSGGTDTQYF.

This clonotype was seen repeatedly, ten times or more. V gene TRBV20-1 combines with J gene TRBJ1-2, with unresolved D. V was pared by 4 bases and J by 5 bases, with 8 bases between. Germline CDR1 is DFQATT and CDR2 is SNEGSKA (reference sequence). The CDR3 covers 11 residues. CDR3 bases: TGCAGTGCTAACCCCTCGTATGGCTACACCTTC. It translates to CSANPSYGYTF.

Ten or more counts support this clonotype. The chain uses TRBV20-1 and TRBJ2-7; TRBD1 is a possible D gene (6 bases). Per the germline V gene, CDR1 is DFQATT and CDR2 is SNEGSKA (reference sequence). V lost 0 bases and J lost 4, with 10 bases in between. This CDR3 region has 13 residues. CDR3 protein: CSARDRQEYEQYF. In DNA, the CDR3 is TGCAGTGCTAGAGATAGACAGGAGTACGAGCAGTACTTC.

There are many counts of this clonotype. The chain carries TRBV5-1 and TRBJ2-7, with D tentatively TRBD1 (5 bases). CDR3 length: 14 residues. V was pared by 0 bases and J by 5 bases, with 12 bases between. CDR1 is SGHRS and CDR2 is YFSETQ in the germline V gene. The CDR3 reads CASSLDRRSDEQYF. CDR3 nucleotides: TGCGCCAGCAGCTTGGACAGGCGATCAGACGAGCAGTACTTC.

This clonotype was detected ten times or more. J is TRBJ1-4 and V is TRBV20-1; TRBD1 agrees at 9 bases. Unmatched junction bases numbered 12, after V lost 0 bases and J lost 7 bases. CDR1 and CDR2 from the germline V gene are DFQATT and SNEGSKA (reference sequence). The CDR3 is 17 amino acids. CDR3 sequence reads: CSARDSSTGTGTEKLFF. For the CDR3, the DNA is TGCAGTGCTAGAGATTCGAGTACCGGGACAGGGACTGAAAAACTGTTTTTT.

This clonotype has at least ten counts. The chain uses TRBV29-1 and TRBJ2-3; D is unresolved. The CDR3 totals 9 residues. V lost 7 bases to trimming and J lost 5 bases, with 4 bases between them. Germline assignment: CDR1 SQVTM and CDR2 ANQGSEA. The CDR3 here is CSGVDTQYF. In nucleotides, the CDR3 is TGCAGCGGGGTAGATACGCAGTATTTT.

By sample fraction, this clonotype is medium-sized (0.01 to 0.1%). The V gene is TRBV20-1, the J gene TRBJ1-4; D unclear. This CDR3 region has 13 residues. Per germline, CDR1 DFQATT and CDR2 SNEGSKA (reference sequence). V shed 7 bases and J shed 0 bases, with 9 bases lying between them. CDR3 loop: CSVISATNEKLFF. DNA of the CDR3: TGCAGTGTCATAAGTGCAACTAATGAAAAACTGTTTTTT.